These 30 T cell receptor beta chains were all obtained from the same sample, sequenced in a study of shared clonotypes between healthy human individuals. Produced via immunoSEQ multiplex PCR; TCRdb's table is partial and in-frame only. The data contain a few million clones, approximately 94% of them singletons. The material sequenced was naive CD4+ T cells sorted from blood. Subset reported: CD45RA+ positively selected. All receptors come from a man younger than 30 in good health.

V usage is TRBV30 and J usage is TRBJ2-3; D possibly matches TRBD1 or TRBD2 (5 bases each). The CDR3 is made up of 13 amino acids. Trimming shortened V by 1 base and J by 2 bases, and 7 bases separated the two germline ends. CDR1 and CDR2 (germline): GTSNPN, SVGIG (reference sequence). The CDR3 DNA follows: TGTGCCTGGAGTGCCGGGACCACAGATACGCAGTATTTT. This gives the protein CAWSAGTTDTQYF.

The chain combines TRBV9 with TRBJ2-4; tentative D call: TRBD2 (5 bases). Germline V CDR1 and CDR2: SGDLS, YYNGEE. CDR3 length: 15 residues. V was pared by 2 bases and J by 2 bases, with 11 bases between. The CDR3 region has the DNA TGTGCCAGCAGCGTTAGCGAGGGATCCAAAAACATTCAGTACTTC. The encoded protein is CASSVSEGSKNIQYF.

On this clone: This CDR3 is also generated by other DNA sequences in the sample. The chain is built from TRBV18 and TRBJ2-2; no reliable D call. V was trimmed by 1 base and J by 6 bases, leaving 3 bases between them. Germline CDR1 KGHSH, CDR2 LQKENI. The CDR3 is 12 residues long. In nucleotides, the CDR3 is TGTGCCAGCTCACCACTATCCGGGGAGCTGTTTTTT. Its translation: CASSPLSGELFF.

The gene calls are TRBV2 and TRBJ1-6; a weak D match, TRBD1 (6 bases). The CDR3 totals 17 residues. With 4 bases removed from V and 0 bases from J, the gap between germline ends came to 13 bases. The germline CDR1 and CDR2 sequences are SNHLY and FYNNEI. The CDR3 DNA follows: TGTGCCAGCAGTGTCCGGGACACCTACTCCTATAATTCACCCCTCCACTTT. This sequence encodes CASSVRDTYSYNSPLHF.

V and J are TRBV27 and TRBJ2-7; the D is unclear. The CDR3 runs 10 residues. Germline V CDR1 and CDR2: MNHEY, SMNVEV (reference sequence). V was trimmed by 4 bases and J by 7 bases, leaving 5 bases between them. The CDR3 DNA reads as TGTGCCAGCAGTTCGAAGGAGCAGTACTTC. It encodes CASSSKEQYF.

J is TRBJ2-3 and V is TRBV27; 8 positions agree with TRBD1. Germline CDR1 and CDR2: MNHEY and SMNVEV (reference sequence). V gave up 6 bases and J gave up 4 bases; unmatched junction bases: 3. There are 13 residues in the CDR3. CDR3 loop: CASRLQGADTQYF. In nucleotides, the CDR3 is TGTGCCAGCAGACTACAGGGGGCAGATACGCAGTATTTT.

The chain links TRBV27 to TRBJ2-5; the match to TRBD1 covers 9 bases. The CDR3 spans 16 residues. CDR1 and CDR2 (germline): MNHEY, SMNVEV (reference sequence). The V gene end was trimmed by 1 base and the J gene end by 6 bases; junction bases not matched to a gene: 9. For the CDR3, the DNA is TGTGCCAGCAGTTTATACCAACAGGGGGCGCGAAAGACCCAGTACTTC. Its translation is CASSLYQQGARKTQYF.

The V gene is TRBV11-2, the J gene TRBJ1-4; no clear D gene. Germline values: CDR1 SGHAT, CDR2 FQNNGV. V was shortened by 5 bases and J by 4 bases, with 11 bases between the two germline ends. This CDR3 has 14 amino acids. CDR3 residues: CASSLDGVNEKLFF. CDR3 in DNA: TGTGCCAGCAGCCTGGACGGTGTTAATGAAAAACTGTTTTTT. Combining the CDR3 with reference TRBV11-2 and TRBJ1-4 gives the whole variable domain EAGVAQSPRYKIIEKRQSVAFWCNPISGHATLYWYQQILGQGPKLLIQFQNNGVVDDSQLPKDRFSAERLKGVDSTLKIQPAKLEDSAVYLCASSLDGVNEKLFFGSGTQLSVL.

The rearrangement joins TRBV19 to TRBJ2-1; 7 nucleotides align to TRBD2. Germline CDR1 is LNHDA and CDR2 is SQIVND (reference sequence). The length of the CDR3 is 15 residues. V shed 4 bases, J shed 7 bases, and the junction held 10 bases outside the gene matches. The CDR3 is CASSTYRDYRNEQFF. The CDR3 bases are TGTGCCAGTAGTACCTACCGGGACTACCGAAATGAGCAGTTCTTC.

The CDR3 is CASSVDRGTGELFF. For the CDR3, the DNA is TGTGCCAGCAGTGTAGACAGGGGAACCGGGGAGCTGTTTTTT. The rearrangement joins TRBV6-1 to TRBJ2-2, with 8 bases fitting TRBD1. This CDR3 region has 14 residues. J gave up 5 bases and V 4 bases, and 3 bases lay outside the gene matches. Germline assignment: CDR1 MNHNS and CDR2 SASEGT.

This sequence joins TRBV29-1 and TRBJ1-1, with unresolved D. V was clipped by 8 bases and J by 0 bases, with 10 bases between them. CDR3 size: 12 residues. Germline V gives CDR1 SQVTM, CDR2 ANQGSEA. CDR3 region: CSTGSMNTEAFF. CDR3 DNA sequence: TGCAGCACGGGATCCATGAACACTGAAGCTTTCTTT.

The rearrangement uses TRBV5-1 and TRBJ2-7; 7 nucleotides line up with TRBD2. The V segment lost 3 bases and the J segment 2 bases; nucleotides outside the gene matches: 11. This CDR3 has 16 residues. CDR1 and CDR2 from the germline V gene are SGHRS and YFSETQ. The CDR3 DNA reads TGCGCCAGCAGCTCAGAACCGACTAGCCGAACCTACGAGCAGTACTTC. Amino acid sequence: CASSSEPTSRTYEQYF.

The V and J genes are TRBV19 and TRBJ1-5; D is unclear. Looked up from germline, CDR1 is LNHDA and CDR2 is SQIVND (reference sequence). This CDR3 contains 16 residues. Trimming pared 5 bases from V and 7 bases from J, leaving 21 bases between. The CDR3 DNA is TGTGCCAGTAGTCTGAGCGGGCCGGGGTCATGGCAGCCCCAGCATTTT. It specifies CASSLSGPGSWQPQHF.

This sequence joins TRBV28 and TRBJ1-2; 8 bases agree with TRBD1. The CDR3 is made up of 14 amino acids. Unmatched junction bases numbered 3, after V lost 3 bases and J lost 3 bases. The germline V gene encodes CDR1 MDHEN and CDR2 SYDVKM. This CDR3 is CASSLRDRHYGYTF. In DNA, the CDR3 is TGTGCCAGCAGTTTGAGGGACAGGCACTATGGCTACACCTTC.

As DNA, the CDR3 is TGTGCCAGCAGCAGGGACAGGGAGGCCTATGGCTACACCTTC. As protein: CASSRDREAYGYTF. This chain connects TRBV6-1 to TRBJ1-2; 9 bases are a match to TRBD1. V was clipped by 6 bases and J by 4 bases; unmatched bases: 6. This CDR3 comprises 14 residues. Germline V CDR1 and CDR2: MNHNS, SASEGT.

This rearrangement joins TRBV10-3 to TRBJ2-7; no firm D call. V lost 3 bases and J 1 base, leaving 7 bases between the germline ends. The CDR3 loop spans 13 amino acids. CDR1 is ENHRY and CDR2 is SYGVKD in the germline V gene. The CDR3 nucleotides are TGTGCCATCAGTGAATTCCAATCCTACGAGCAGTACTTC. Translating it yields CAISEFQSYEQYF.

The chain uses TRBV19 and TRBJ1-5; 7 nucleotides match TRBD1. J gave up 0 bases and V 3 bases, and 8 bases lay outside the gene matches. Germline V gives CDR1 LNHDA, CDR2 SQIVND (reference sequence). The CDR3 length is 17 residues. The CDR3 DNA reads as TGTGCCAGTAGTATTCTAACCGGGACAGTTAGCAATCAGCCCCAGCATTTT. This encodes CASSILTGTVSNQPQHF.

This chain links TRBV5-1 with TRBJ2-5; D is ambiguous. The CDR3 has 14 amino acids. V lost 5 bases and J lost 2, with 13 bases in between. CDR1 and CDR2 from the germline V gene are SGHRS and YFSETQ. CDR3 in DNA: TGCGCCAGCAGGGTGGCAGGCAGTCAAGAGACCCAGTACTTC. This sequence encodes CASRVAGSQETQYF.

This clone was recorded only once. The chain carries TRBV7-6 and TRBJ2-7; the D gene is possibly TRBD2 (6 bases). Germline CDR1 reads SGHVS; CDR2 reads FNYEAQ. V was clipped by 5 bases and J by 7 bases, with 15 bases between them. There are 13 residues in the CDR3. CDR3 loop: CASSPGGPGEQYF. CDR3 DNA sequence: TGTGCCAGCAGCCCTGGAGGGCCGGGTGAGCAGTACTTC.

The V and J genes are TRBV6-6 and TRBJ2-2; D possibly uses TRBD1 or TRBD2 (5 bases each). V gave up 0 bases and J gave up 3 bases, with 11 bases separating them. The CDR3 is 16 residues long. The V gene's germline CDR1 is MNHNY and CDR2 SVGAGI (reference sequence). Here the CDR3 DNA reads TGTGCCAGCAGTTACTCGGCGGGCAGGGACACCGGGGAGCTGTTTTTT. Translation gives CASSYSAGRDTGELFF.

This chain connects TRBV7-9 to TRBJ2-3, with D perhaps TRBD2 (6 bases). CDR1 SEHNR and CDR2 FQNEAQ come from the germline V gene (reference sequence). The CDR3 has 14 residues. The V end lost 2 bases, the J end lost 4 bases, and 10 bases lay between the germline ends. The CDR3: CASSLTGVPDTQYF. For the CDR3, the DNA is TGTGCCAGCAGCTTAACGGGAGTCCCAGATACGCAGTATTTT.

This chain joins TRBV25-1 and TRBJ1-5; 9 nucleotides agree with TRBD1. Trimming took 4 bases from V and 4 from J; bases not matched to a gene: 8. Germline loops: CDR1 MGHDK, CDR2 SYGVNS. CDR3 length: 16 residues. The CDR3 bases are TGTGCCAGCAGTGCCACAGGGGGCTCGGGAAATCAGCCCCAGCATTTT. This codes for CASSATGGSGNQPQHF. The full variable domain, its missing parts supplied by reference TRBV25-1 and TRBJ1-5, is EADIYQTPRYLVIGTGKKITLECSQTMGHDKMYWYQQDPGMELHLIHYSYGVNSTEKGDLSSESTVSRIRTEHFPLTLESARPSHTSQYLCASSATGGSGNQPQHFGDGTRLSIL.

This CDR3 reads CASSPFQQGATPKYF. The CDR3 coding sequence is TGTGCCAGCAGTCCGTTTCAACAGGGGGCTACACCCAAGTACTTC. The V call is TRBV2, the J call TRBJ2-7; TRBD1 aligns across 9 bases. Losses at the gene ends were 5 bases for V and 11 bases for J; bases not matched to a gene: 16. The CDR3 has 15 amino acids. Germline V CDR1 and CDR2: SNHLY, FYNNEI.

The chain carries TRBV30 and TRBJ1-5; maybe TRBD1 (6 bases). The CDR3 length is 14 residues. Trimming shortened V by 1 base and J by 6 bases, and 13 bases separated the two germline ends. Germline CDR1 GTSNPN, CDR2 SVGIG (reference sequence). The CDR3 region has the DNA TGTGCCTGGAGTGGCCGTAAGGGGGGTCAGCCCCAGCATTTT. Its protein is CAWSGRKGGQPQHF.

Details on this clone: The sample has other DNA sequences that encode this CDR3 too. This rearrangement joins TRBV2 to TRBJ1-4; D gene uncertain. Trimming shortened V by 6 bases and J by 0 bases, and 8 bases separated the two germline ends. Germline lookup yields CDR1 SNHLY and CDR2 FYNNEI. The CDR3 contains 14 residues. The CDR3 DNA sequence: TGTGCCAGCAGAACCGGGACAACTAATGAAAAACTGTTTTTT. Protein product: CASRTGTTNEKLFF.

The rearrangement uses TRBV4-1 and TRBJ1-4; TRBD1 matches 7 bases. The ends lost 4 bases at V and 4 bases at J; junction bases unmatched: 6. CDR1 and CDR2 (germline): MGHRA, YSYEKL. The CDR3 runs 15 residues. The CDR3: CASSLDRVGNEKLFF. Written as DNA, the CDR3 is TGCGCCAGCAGCCTAGACAGGGTCGGTAATGAAAAACTGTTTTTT.

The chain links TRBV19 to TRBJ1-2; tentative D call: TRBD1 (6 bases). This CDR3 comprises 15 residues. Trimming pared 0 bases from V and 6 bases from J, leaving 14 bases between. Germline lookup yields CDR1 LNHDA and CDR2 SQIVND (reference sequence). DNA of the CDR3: TGTGCCAGTAGTATAGATCACACCGGGACAAATGGCTACACCTTC. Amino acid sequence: CASSIDHTGTNGYTF.

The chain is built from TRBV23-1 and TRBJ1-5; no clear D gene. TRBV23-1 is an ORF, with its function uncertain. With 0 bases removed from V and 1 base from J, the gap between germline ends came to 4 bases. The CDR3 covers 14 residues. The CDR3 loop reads CASSQSGSNQPQHF. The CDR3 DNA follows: TGCGCCAGCAGTCAATCCGGCAGCAATCAGCCCCAGCATTTT.

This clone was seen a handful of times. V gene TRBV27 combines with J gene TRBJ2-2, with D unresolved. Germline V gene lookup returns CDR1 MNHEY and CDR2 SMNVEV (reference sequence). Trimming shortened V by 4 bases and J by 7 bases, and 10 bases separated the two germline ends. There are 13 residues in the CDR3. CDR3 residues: CASSSFWDGELFF. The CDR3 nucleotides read TGTGCCAGCAGTTCTTTTTGGGACGGGGAGCTGTTTTTT.

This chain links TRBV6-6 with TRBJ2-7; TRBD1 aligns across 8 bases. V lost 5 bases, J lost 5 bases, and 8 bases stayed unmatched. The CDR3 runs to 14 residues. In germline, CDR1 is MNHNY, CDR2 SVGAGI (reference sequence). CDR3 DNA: TGTGCCAGCAGTATTCTACAGGGGGTCGACGAGCAGTACTTC. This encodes CASSILQGVDEQYF.